These T cell receptor beta chains were read from a single sample in a study of T-cell reconstitution after alpha-beta-depleted transplantation in children. TCRdb analysed the PCR reads with MiXCR anew, one entry per CDR3 protein. The sample has over 400,000 distinct CDR3 sequences, approximately 12% seen once. Sequences were derived from PBMCs from the stem cell graft donor, sampled from the stem cell graft. The receptors originated from a human donor who donated a stem cell graft to a child with combined immunodeficiency. Both conserved end residues are part of each CDR3. D genes are given only for firm matches. Clone sizes are given selectively: once, few, many, or a class where the clone is expanded.

d_call: .
clone_size: few
j_call: TRBJ1-5
v_call: TRBV4-2
cdr3_aa: CASSQDIVGVGNQPQHF
cdr3_nt: TGTGCCAGCAGCCAAGATATAGTAGGGGTTGGAAATCAGCCCCAGCATTTT

d_call: .
clone_size: many
j_call: TRBJ1-3
v_call: TRBV6-1
cdr3_aa: CASIETPAGNTIYF
cdr3_nt: TGTGCCAGCATTGAGACACCTGCGGGAAACACCATATATTTT

d_call: .
clone_size: .
j_call: TRBJ2-2
v_call: TRBV9
cdr3_aa: CASSPSPLISGELFF
cdr3_nt: TGTGCCAGCAGCCCCAGCCCCCTCATATCCGGGGAGCTGTTTTTT

d_call: .
clone_size: few
j_call: TRBJ2-5
v_call: TRBV7-9
cdr3_aa: CASSPVRGARETQYF
cdr3_nt: TGTGCCAGCAGCCCCGTTCGGGGGGCAAGAGAGACCCAGTACTTC

d_call: TRBD2
clone_size: .
j_call: TRBJ2-3
v_call: TRBV29-1
cdr3_aa: CSVDGTSGTDTQYF
cdr3_nt: TGCAGCGTTGATGGGACTAGCGGCACAGATACGCAGTATTTT

d_call: TRBD2
clone_size: .
j_call: TRBJ2-1
v_call: TRBV12-3/TRBV12-4
cdr3_aa: CASKTSGKNNEQFF
cdr3_nt: TGTGCCAGCAAAACTAGCGGCAAAAACAATGAGCAGTTCTTC

d_call: TRBD2
clone_size: .
j_call: TRBJ2-1
v_call: TRBV27
cdr3_aa: CASSFLLTSGEYNEQFF
cdr3_nt: TGTGCCAGCAGTTTCCTTCTGACTAGCGGGGAATACAATGAGCAGTTCTTC

d_call: .
clone_size: .
j_call: TRBJ2-7
v_call: TRBV30
cdr3_aa: CAWFLANGGRYEQYF
cdr3_nt: TGTGCCTGGTTCCTGGCTAATGGGGGTCGCTACGAGCAGTACTTC

d_call: .
clone_size: few
j_call: TRBJ2-2
v_call: TRBV7-2
cdr3_aa: CASSLMPGGGELFF
cdr3_nt: TGTGCCAGCAGCCTGATGCCGGGTGGCGGGGAGCTGTTTTTT

d_call: .
clone_size: .
j_call: TRBJ2-7
v_call: TRBV11-3
cdr3_aa: CASSPTLGFYEQYF
cdr3_nt: TGTGCCAGCAGCCCAACTTTGGGGTTTTACGAGCAGTACTTC

d_call: .
clone_size: few
j_call: TRBJ2-4
v_call: TRBV11-1
cdr3_aa: CASSPLTENIQYF
cdr3_nt: TGTGCCAGCAGCCCCCTGACAGAAAACATTCAGTACTTC

d_call: .
clone_size: .
j_call: TRBJ2-7
v_call: TRBV6-2/TRBV6-3
cdr3_aa: CASSDAFEGGPSYEQYF
cdr3_nt: TGTGCCAGCAGTGACGCCTTTGAGGGGGGGCCCTCCTACGAGCAGTACTTC

d_call: .
clone_size: many
j_call: TRBJ2-2
v_call: TRBV20-1
cdr3_aa: CSARDQGPGAGELFF
cdr3_nt: TGCAGTGCTAGAGACCAGGGACCAGGGGCCGGGGAGCTGTTTTTT

d_call: .
clone_size: few
j_call: TRBJ1-2
v_call: TRBV7-2
cdr3_aa: CASSFDRHRGSTF
cdr3_nt: TGTGCCAGCAGCTTTGACAGGCATAGGGGGTCCACCTTC

d_call: TRBD2
clone_size: .
j_call: TRBJ2-1
v_call: TRBV7-9
cdr3_aa: CASSLVGGINEQFF
cdr3_nt: TGTGCCAGCAGCTTAGTGGGGGGGATAAATGAGCAGTTCTTC

d_call: TRBD1
clone_size: many
j_call: TRBJ1-1
v_call: TRBV7-9
cdr3_aa: CASSFTGGASEAFF
cdr3_nt: TGTGCCAGCAGCTTTACAGGGGGCGCGAGTGAAGCTTTCTTT

d_call: .
clone_size: .
j_call: TRBJ1-4
v_call: TRBV10-3
cdr3_aa: CATRGPFGDEKLFF
cdr3_nt: TGTGCCACCCGCGGACCCTTCGGGGATGAAAAACTGTTTTTT

d_call: .
clone_size: .
j_call: TRBJ2-1
v_call: TRBV20-1
cdr3_aa: CSARESGVEQFF
cdr3_nt: TGCAGTGCTAGAGAGTCAGGAGTTGAGCAGTTCTTC

d_call: TRBD1
clone_size: many
j_call: TRBJ2-7
v_call: TRBV20-1
cdr3_aa: CSARAPGTGNYEQYF
cdr3_nt: TGCAGTGCTAGAGCCCCCGGGACAGGGAACTACGAGCAGTACTTC

d_call: TRBD2
clone_size: many
j_call: TRBJ2-1
v_call: TRBV12-3/TRBV12-4
cdr3_aa: CASRQLAGLGEQFF
cdr3_nt: TGTGCCAGCAGACAGCTAGCGGGCTTAGGTGAGCAGTTCTTC

d_call: .
clone_size: .
j_call: TRBJ1-1
v_call: TRBV18
cdr3_aa: CASSPTSDANTEAFF
cdr3_nt: TGTGCCAGCTCACCAACTTCAGATGCGAACACTGAAGCTTTCTTT

d_call: TRBD2
clone_size: many
j_call: TRBJ2-5
v_call: TRBV12-3/TRBV12-4
cdr3_aa: CASSPGGLAGGETQYF
cdr3_nt: TGTGCCAGCAGTCCCGGGGGACTAGCGGGGGGAGAGACCCAGTACTTC

d_call: TRBD2
clone_size: .
j_call: TRBJ2-5
v_call: TRBV7-3
cdr3_aa: CASSDAGTSGGRETQYF
cdr3_nt: TGTGCCAGCAGCGATGCCGGGACTAGCGGGGGTAGAGAGACCCAGTACTTC

d_call: .
clone_size: many
j_call: TRBJ1-3
v_call: TRBV7-2
cdr3_aa: CASSPGLSSGNTIYF
cdr3_nt: TGTGCCAGCAGCCCGGGCCTTAGCTCTGGAAACACCATATATTTT

d_call: TRBD1
clone_size: few
j_call: TRBJ2-5
v_call: TRBV24-1
cdr3_aa: CATSEGTEQQETQYF
cdr3_nt: TGTGCCACCAGTGAGGGGACAGAGCAACAAGAGACCCAGTACTTC

d_call: .
clone_size: .
j_call: TRBJ2-7
v_call: TRBV6-1
cdr3_aa: CASSEIWGDSSYEQYF
cdr3_nt: TGTGCCAGCAGTGAAATTTGGGGGGACAGCTCCTACGAGCAGTACTTC

d_call: .
clone_size: .
j_call: TRBJ2-3
v_call: TRBV12-3/TRBV12-4
cdr3_aa: CASCSGRLLEYLSTDTQYF
cdr3_nt: TGTGCCAGCTGTTCTGGTCGATTATTGGAGTACCTTAGCACAGATACGCAGTATTTT

d_call: .
clone_size: few
j_call: TRBJ1-1
v_call: TRBV6-1
cdr3_aa: CPTPPNTEAFF
cdr3_nt: TGTCCTACTCCACCAAACACTGAAGCTTTCTTT

d_call: .
clone_size: few
j_call: TRBJ2-3
v_call: TRBV28
cdr3_aa: CASSLVAPDTQYF
cdr3_nt: TGTGCCAGCAGTTTGGTGGCCCCAGATACGCAGTATTTT

d_call: .
clone_size: .
j_call: TRBJ2-1
v_call: TRBV27
cdr3_aa: CASSLSGRKKEQFF
cdr3_nt: TGTGCCAGCAGTTTATCGGGCAGGAAAAAAGAGCAGTTCTTC

d_call: .
clone_size: few
j_call: TRBJ1-5
v_call: TRBV5-5
cdr3_aa: CASSLRWGAGQPQHF
cdr3_nt: TGTGCCAGCAGCTTGAGGTGGGGGGCAGGGCAGCCCCAGCATTTT

d_call: TRBD2
clone_size: .
j_call: TRBJ2-7
v_call: TRBV27
cdr3_aa: CASRQRGGSSYEQYF
cdr3_nt: TGTGCCAGCAGACAGCGGGGGGGGTCCTCCTACGAGCAGTACTTC

d_call: .
clone_size: few
j_call: TRBJ2-7
v_call: TRBV7-2
cdr3_aa: CASSWDGGLTYEQYF
cdr3_nt: TGTGCCAGCAGCTGGGACGGGGGATTGACCTACGAGCAGTACTTC

d_call: .
clone_size: .
j_call: TRBJ2-2
v_call: TRBV11-1
cdr3_aa: CASSPYNTGELFF
cdr3_nt: TGTGCCAGCAGCCCCTACAACACCGGGGAGCTGTTTTTT

d_call: TRBD1
clone_size: few
j_call: TRBJ2-1
v_call: TRBV12-3/TRBV12-4
cdr3_aa: CASSSRDRGLYNEQFF
cdr3_nt: TGTGCCAGCAGTTCTAGGGACAGGGGGCTTTACAATGAGCAGTTCTTC

d_call: TRBD2
clone_size: few
j_call: TRBJ2-1
v_call: TRBV6-2/TRBV6-3
cdr3_aa: CASSYSGLAGAQLYNEQFF
cdr3_nt: TGTGCCAGCAGTTACTCCGGACTAGCGGGGGCCCAACTGTACAATGAGCAGTTCTTC

d_call: TRBD2
clone_size: few
j_call: TRBJ2-1
v_call: TRBV29-1
cdr3_aa: CSATGYGLAGGPGNEQFF
cdr3_nt: TGCAGCGCCACGGGTTATGGACTAGCGGGAGGGCCGGGAAATGAGCAGTTCTTC

d_call: .
clone_size: few
j_call: TRBJ2-5
v_call: TRBV20-1
cdr3_aa: CSASFGVAETQYF
cdr3_nt: TGCAGTGCTAGTTTCGGTGTCGCAGAGACCCAGTACTTC

d_call: .
clone_size: many
j_call: TRBJ2-1
v_call: TRBV12-3/TRBV12-4
cdr3_aa: CASSLRGSEDSNEQFF
cdr3_nt: TGTGCCAGCAGTTTACGGGGTAGCGAGGATTCGAATGAGCAGTTCTTC